The source of this T cell receptor (beta chain) is a study of T cell responses to AZD1222 COVID-19 vaccine. The study, taken as a whole, reports: AZD1222 recipients seropositive at baseline numbered only five to seven. Spike-wide vaccine-associated CD4 TCRs dominated at 160-218 and 743-854. There were mostly white British donors and more females than males, and clonal diversity was possibly underestimated.

On this clone itself: No antigen is known for it.

The method was immunoSEQ multiplex PCR; TCRdb's version includes in-frame clones alone and lacks a portion of them. In the table there are around 100,000 clones, about nine tenths of which are singletons. CDR3 size: 15 residues. Germline CDR1 reads MDHEN; CDR2 reads SYDVKM. The V end lost 5 bases, the J end lost 3 bases, and 16 bases lay between the germline ends. The TCR originated in an adult who received the MenACWY meningococcal vaccine as a control. This rearrangement joins TRBV28 to TRBJ2-5, with D perhaps given as TRBD1 or TRBD2 (6 bases each). The material was peripheral blood, obtained 28 days after the second dose of the MenACWY control vaccine. DNA for the CDR3: TGTGCCAGCAGTGCCCCGGGGGCCACCGAAGAGACCCAGTACTTC. It specifies CASSAPGATEETQYF.